The next 17 T cell receptor beta chains were all read from a single sample in a study of blood T cells in healthy people across ages. Combining a sample-barcoded 5' primer with a J-beta primer mix, a second PCR ran for about 7 to 11 cycles. TCRdb called the 5' RACE reads again in MiXCR, with one record for every CDR3 protein. Found here are about 400,000 distinct CDR3 sequences, approximately 51% of them singletons; the top ten hold around 53%. Specimen: blood. All receptors come from a man between 60 and 75 years old in good health.

The chain joins TRBV6-2 or TRBV6-3 to TRBJ1-4; possibly TRBD1 for D (5 bases). The V gene lost 0 bases and the J gene lost 7 bases, with 15 bases spanning the gap. CDR3 length: 16 amino acids. Germline values: CDR1 MNHEY, CDR2 SVGEGT. For the CDR3, the DNA is TGTGCCAGCAGTTACTCGAGTATTGGGGCCGGTGAAAAACTGTTTTTT. Translation: CASSYSSIGAGEKLFF.

This clonotype was observed a few times. This chain connects TRBV27 to TRBJ2-3, with 7 nucleotides matching TRBD1. V was pared by 4 bases and J by 1 base, with 11 bases of the junction left unmatched. The CDR3 length is 17 residues. The germline V gene has CDR1 MNHEY and CDR2 SMNVEV (reference sequence). The CDR3 DNA reads TGTGCCAGCAGTTCCCTACAGGGGAGAGGTCGCACAGATACGCAGTATTTT. Translation: CASSSLQGRGRTDTQYF.

The gene calls are TRBV9 and TRBJ2-1; D tentatively fits TRBD1 or TRBD2 (5 bases each). The V end was cut by 6 bases, the J end by 7 bases, with 17 bases between. The CDR3 runs to 14 residues. Germline V gene sequence: CDR1 SGDLS, CDR2 YYNGEE. This CDR3 is CASKGTPQDNEQFF. The CDR3 nucleotides are TGTGCCAGCAAGGGGACCCCTCAAGATAATGAGCAGTTCTTC.

The sample holds many counts of this clonotype. The chain employs TRBV4-2 and TRBJ1-5; a possible D gene is TRBD1 (6 bases). Per the germline V gene, CDR1 is LGHNA and CDR2 is YNFKEQ. This CDR3 comprises 16 residues. V dropped 2 bases and J dropped 3 bases, with 14 bases sitting between them. In nucleotides, the CDR3 is TGTGCCAGCAGCCAAAGCCCGAGGGGGAACAATCAGCCCCAGCATTTT. Translation: CASSQSPRGNNQPQHF.

The chain uses TRBV10-3 and TRBJ1-4; D may be TRBD1 (5 bases). The germline V gene encodes CDR1 ENHRY and CDR2 SYGVKD. V lost 2 bases to trimming and J lost 5 bases, with 9 bases between them. This CDR3 region has 14 residues. CDR3 DNA sequence: TGTGCCATCAGTGAGGACGGGGGAAATGAAAAACTGTTTTTT. Its translation: CAISEDGGNEKLFF.

V usage is TRBV3-1 and J usage is TRBJ2-3; 7 positions match TRBD1. Germline CDR1 and CDR2: LGHDT and YNNKEL (reference sequence). V lost 5 bases, J lost 6 bases, and 5 bases stayed unmatched. The CDR3 runs to 13 residues. CDR3 bases: TGTGCCAGCAGCATACGGGACAGCGATACGCAGTATTTT. Translating it yields CASSIRDSDTQYF.

This clonotype has only a few counts. The V and J genes are TRBV7-2 and TRBJ1-5, with 9 bases fitting TRBD1. The CDR3 contains 15 residues. V lost 4 bases, J lost 2 bases, and 3 bases stayed unmatched. The germline V gene encodes CDR1 SGHTA and CDR2 FQGNSA. The CDR3 reads CASSWRTGGNQPQHF. The CDR3 nucleotides read TGTGCCAGCAGCTGGAGGACAGGGGGCAATCAGCCCCAGCATTTT. Filled out from reference TRBV7-2 and TRBJ1-5, the complete variable domain reads GAGVSQSPSNKVTEKGKDVELRCDPISGHTALYWYRQSLGQGLEFLIYFQGNSAPDKSGLPSDRFSAERTGGSVSTLTIQRTQQEDSAVYLCASSWRTGGNQPQHFGDGTRLSIL.

The table lists this clonotype with many counts. The gene calls are TRBV3-1 and TRBJ2-1, with 13 bases identical to TRBD2. Trimming at V came to 5 bases and at J to 6 bases, leaving 16 bases not matched to a gene. The germline CDR1 and CDR2 sequences are LGHDT and YNNKEL (reference sequence). The CDR3 loop spans 19 amino acids. DNA for the CDR3: TGTGCCAGCAGCAGCAGTTCCGGGACTAGCGGGATTCTTCCCAATGAGCAGTTCTTC. Its protein is CASSSSSGTSGILPNEQFF.

This chain links TRBV5-1 with TRBJ2-3, with TRBD2 matching over 10 bases. This CDR3 region has 16 residues. J gave up 5 bases and V 2 bases, and 8 bases lay outside the gene matches. Germline V gives CDR1 SGHRS, CDR2 YFSETQ. CDR3 loop: CASSLLTSGAGDTQYF. CDR3 DNA: TGCGCCAGCAGCTTACTAACTAGCGGGGCGGGAGATACGCAGTATTTT.

The V gene is TRBV12-3 or TRBV12-4, the J gene TRBJ2-7; D is undetermined. Trimming cost V 5 bases and J 0 bases, with 14 bases left between them. CDR3 length: 15 residues. The CDR3, as DNA: TGTGCCAGCAGTCCCCTGGGCAGGAGCTCCTACGAGCAGTACTTC. Encoded protein: CASSPLGRSSYEQYF.

The chain employs TRBV29-1 and TRBJ2-1, with D possibly TRBD2 on 6 matching bases. The J call is uncertain, as TRBJ2-7 better fits the DNA end. The CDR3 loop spans 12 amino acids. The germline V gene has CDR1 SQVTM and CDR2 ANQGSEA. CDR3 region: CTTAAGPNEQYF. The CDR3 nucleotides read TGCACCACCGCGGCGGGACCGAATGAGCAGTACTTC.

In its sample, this clonotype was seen once. The junction does not match germline at one end; this may be a read error. The chain carries TRBV25-1 and TRBJ2-6; possible D gene TRBD1, 5 bases. CDR3 length: 15 residues. Germline CDR1 is MGHDK and CDR2 is SYGVNS. The CDR3 DNA sequence: TGTGCCAGCAGTGAATGGCGCTCTGGGGCCAACGTCCCGACTTTC. Its translation: CASSEWRSGANVPTF.

This clonotype has just a few counts. The J gene is TRBJ2-1, the V gene TRBV20-1; 7 bases map to TRBD2. After removal of 0 bases from V and 7 bases from J, the junction contained 9 bases not matched to a gene. The V gene's germline CDR1 is DFQATT and CDR2 SNEGSKA (reference sequence). This CDR3 is 15 amino acids long. The DNA for the CDR3 is TGCAGTGCTAGAGACCGGGGCGGGACTAAAAATGAGCAGTTCTTC. It encodes CSARDRGGTKNEQFF.

The chain joins TRBV5-5 to TRBJ1-1; D remains ambiguous. The CDR3 sequence is 13 residues long. The germline CDR1 and CDR2 sequences are SGHKS and YYEKEE (reference sequence). The germline V and J ends were trimmed by 0 bases and 7 bases, with 10 bases remaining between them. DNA of the CDR3: TGTGCCAGCAGCTTGGAGGATGCCCTTGAAGCTTTCTTT. It codes for CASSLEDALEAFF.

Many counts were recorded for this clonotype. The chain carries TRBV4-3 and TRBJ2-7; TRBD1 agrees at 9 bases. CDR3 length equals 14 residues. With 5 bases clipped from V and 2 bases from J, the junction kept 4 bases outside the gene matches. Germline V gene data show CDR1 as LGHNA and CDR2 as YSLEER. The CDR3 bases are TGCGCCAGCAGCGCCAACAGGGGGCCCTACGAGCAGTACTTC. Its translation is CASSANRGPYEQYF.

The J gene is TRBJ1-4, the V gene TRBV2, with D possibly being TRBD1 (6 bases). The V gene lost 5 bases and the J gene lost 7 bases, with 11 bases spanning the gap. The CDR3 extends over 13 amino acids. The V gene's germline CDR1 is SNHLY and CDR2 FYNNEI. The CDR3 nucleotides read TGTGCCAGCAGTCGGCAGGGGCTTGAAAAACTGTTTTTT. It translates to CASSRQGLEKLFF.

The chain is built from TRBV19 and TRBJ2-1, with 8 bases aligning to TRBD1. V trimming: 7 bases; J trimming: 6 bases; junction bases outside the gene matches: 11. CDR3 size: 15 residues. The germline gives CDR1 LNHDA, CDR2 SQIVND (reference sequence). The CDR3 DNA is TGTGCCAGTACCCAGGGGGCGGGATGGGGCAATGAGCAGTTCTTC. Protein product: CASTQGAGWGNEQFF.